This T cell receptor beta chain was sequenced in a study of HIV-infected patients and healthy controls. CDR3 length: 13 amino acids. V was cut by 6 bases and J by 3 bases, with 15 bases left in between. Germline CDR1 is DFQATT and CDR2 is SNEGSKA (reference sequence). In its sample, this clonotype ranks as medium-sized. Alpha and beta constant-region primers primed reverse transcription of about 0.5 ug RNA. Separate chain-specific third strand synthesis with multiplexing indices produced the alpha and beta libraries. A 23-cycle PCR with P5s and P7 primers followed a short adapter-adding first PCR. Using its own MiXCR run on the 5' RACE reads, TCRdb lists one record per CDR3 protein. The sample yields around 21,000 distinct CDR3 sequences, 7.5% to 9% seen once. No cell fractionation was done, so the repertoire covers all unsorted peripheral blood T cells.

The gene calls are TRBV20-1 and TRBJ2-7; tentative D call: TRBD1 (6 bases). Sequencing was carried out using blood. This sequence was found in an adult in good health. CDR3 residues: CSAVRGSDYEQYF. As DNA, the CDR3 is TGCAGTGCGGTCAGGGGTTCAGACTACGAGCAGTACTTC.